The T cell receptor (beta chain) under discussion was sequenced for a study of blood T cell repertoires in COVID-19. The CDR3 loop spans 16 amino acids. Germline CDR1 SGHNT, CDR2 YENEEA. The trim removed 0 bases at V and 6 bases at J, leaving 11 bases unmatched. The protocol was immunoSEQ multiplex PCR, while the TCRdb copy is restricted to in-frame clones and leaves out a portion. Among about 270,000 clones listed, approximately 90% were seen once. The chain is built from TRBV11-3 and TRBJ2-7; 7 nucleotides agree with TRBD1. The source material was PBMCs or T cells enriched from blood (not recorded which). This TCR was recovered from a middle-aged man who had been exposed to COVID-19. The CDR3 region has the DNA TGTGCCAGCAGCTTAGAAGGAGGAAGGGGGCTTCTCGAGCAGTACTTC. This translates into CASSLEGGRGLLEQYF.